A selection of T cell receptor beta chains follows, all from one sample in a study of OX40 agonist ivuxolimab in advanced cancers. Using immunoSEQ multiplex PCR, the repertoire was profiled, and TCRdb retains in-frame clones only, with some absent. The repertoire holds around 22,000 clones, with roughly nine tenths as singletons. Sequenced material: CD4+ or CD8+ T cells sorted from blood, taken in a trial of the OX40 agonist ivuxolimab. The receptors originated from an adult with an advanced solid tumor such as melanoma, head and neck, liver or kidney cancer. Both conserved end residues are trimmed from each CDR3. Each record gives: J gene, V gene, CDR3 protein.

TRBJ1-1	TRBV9	ASSVVGESTEAF
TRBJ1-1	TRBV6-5	ASSYIGSKNTEAF
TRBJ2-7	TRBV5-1	ASTAGGNSYEQY
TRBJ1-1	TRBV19	ASSMRDDREAF
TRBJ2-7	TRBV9	ASSVGTDNYEQY
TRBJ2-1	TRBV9	ASSPQAFLNNEQF
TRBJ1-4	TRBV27	ASSWRQGLVEKLF
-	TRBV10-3	ATSASSGTYEQY
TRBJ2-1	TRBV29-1	SASQGQGAAEQF
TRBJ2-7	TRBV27	ASSSTGYEQY
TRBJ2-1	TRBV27	ASSLRHPQGGQF
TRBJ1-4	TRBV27	ASSRGRVGEKLF
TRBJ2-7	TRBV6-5	ASSYGAGGSYEQY
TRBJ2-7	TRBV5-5	ASSPGLGEQY
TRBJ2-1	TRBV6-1	ASSEEDVGRQYNEQF
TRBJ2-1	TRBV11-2	ASSLARLWHNEQF
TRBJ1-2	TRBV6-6	ASSISSYGYT
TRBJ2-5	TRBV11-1	ASSRGQEETQY
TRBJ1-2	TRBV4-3	ASSQEPVYGYT
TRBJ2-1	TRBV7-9	ASSPRPSSYNEQF
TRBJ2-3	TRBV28	ASIPLAERADTQY
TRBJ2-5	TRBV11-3	ASSLDLPGGLRETQY